Each of the 20 T cell receptor beta chains below was sequenced from the same sample in a study of cytomegalovirus exposure and HLA in healthy donors. In the PCR, 60 Vbeta and 13 Jbeta primers were used. The table came from immunoSEQ multiplex PCR; TCRdb's copy has only in-frame clones and leaves some out. Of around 86,000 clones in the sample, over 60% were seen once. The specimen was PBMCs. These receptors originate from a female donor in good health and CMV-seronegative.

The V gene is TRBV28, the J gene TRBJ1-4; 8 positions match TRBD1. Per the germline V gene, CDR1 is MDHEN and CDR2 is SYDVKM. The CDR3 runs to 14 residues. The trim removed 6 bases at V and 10 bases at J, leaving 10 bases unmatched. CDR3 sequence reads: CASRQGEEIGKLFF. The CDR3 region has the DNA TGTGCCAGCAGACAGGGGGAAGAGATAGGAAAACTGTTTTTT.

The J gene is TRBJ1-1, the V gene TRBV5-1; 10 bases fit TRBD1. V was clipped by 4 bases and J by 5 bases; unmatched bases: 2. The CDR3 is 13 residues long. CDR1 SGHRS and CDR2 YFSETQ come from the germline V gene. This CDR3 is CASSGGQGTEAFF. CDR3 DNA: TGCGCCAGCAGCGGGGGACAGGGGACTGAAGCTTTCTTT.

The V call is TRBV10-3, the J call TRBJ2-3; 10 positions agree with TRBD2. V shed 8 bases and J 4 bases; nucleotides not matched to a gene: 12. The CDR3 is 16 residues long. The V gene's germline CDR1 is ENHRY and CDR2 SYGVKD. The CDR3 region is CAISAKPAGGPDTQYF. The CDR3, as DNA: TGTGCCATCTCTGCCAAGCCAGCGGGAGGGCCAGATACGCAGTATTTT.

The chain employs TRBV6-1 and TRBJ2-2; TRBD1 is a possible D gene (6 bases). V was pared by 6 bases and J by 3 bases, with 14 bases between. The germline gives CDR1 MNHNS, CDR2 SASEGT. The CDR3 extends over 15 amino acids. CDR3 in DNA: TGTGCCAGCAGAAACAGGGATCTCGACACCGGGGAGCTGTTTTTT. It translates to CASRNRDLDTGELFF.

The chain has TRBV5-6 and TRBJ1-2, with 9 bases matching TRBD1. This CDR3 comprises 14 residues. Germline-derived CDR1 and CDR2 are SGHDT and YYEEEE. The trim removed 3 bases at V and 3 bases at J, leaving 3 bases unmatched. The DNA of the CDR3 is TGTGCCAGCAGCTCACAGGGGGCTTACTATGGCTACACCTTC. Protein product: CASSSQGAYYGYTF.

The chain uses TRBV19 and TRBJ1-5; tentatively, D is TRBD1 (6 bases). V lost 0 bases, J lost 3 bases, and 12 bases lay in between. In germline, CDR1 is LNHDA, CDR2 SQIVND (reference sequence). The CDR3 consists of 16 residues. The CDR3 bases are TGTGCCAGTAGTATAGAAACCAGGGGCATCAATCAGCCCCAGCATTTT. Protein: CASSIETRGINQPQHF.

This clone was seen a few times. The chain links TRBV5-6 to TRBJ2-5, with TRBD1 identical over 11 bases. The DNA end is more similar to TRBJ2-7, so the J call may be wrong. Germline CDR1 reads SGHDT; CDR2 reads YYEEEE. The CDR3 runs 16 residues. The CDR3 sequence is CASSLGTGQGADEQYF. The CDR3, as DNA: TGTGCCAGCAGCTTGGGGACCGGACAGGGGGCCGACGAGCAGTACTTC.

V is TRBV6-1 and J is TRBJ1-2; 8 nucleotides match TRBD1. The CDR3 extends over 13 amino acids. V lost 5 bases, J lost 10 bases, and 9 bases stayed unmatched. Germline V gene lookup returns CDR1 MNHNS and CDR2 SASEGT. CDR3 sequence: CASSLRDRPPYTF. CDR3 nucleotides: TGTGCCAGCAGTCTCCGGGACAGGCCCCCCTACACCTTC.

The rearrangement joins TRBV6-6 to TRBJ2-5, with D possibly matching TRBD2 (5 bases). This CDR3 is 13 amino acids long. Germline V gene lookup returns CDR1 MNHNY and CDR2 SVGAGI (reference sequence). V shed 5 bases and J shed 4 bases, with 11 bases lying between them. The DNA of the CDR3 is TGTGCCAGCAGTCTACTAGGAAGAGAGACCCAGTACTTC. Amino acids: CASSLLGRETQYF.

The chain employs TRBV6-5 and TRBJ1-3; no clear D gene. The germline V gene encodes CDR1 MNHEY and CDR2 SVGAGI. With 2 bases removed from V and 0 bases from J, the gap between germline ends came to 8 bases. CDR3 size: 15 residues. CDR3 residues: CASSYGQSSGNTIYF. DNA for the CDR3: TGTGCCAGCAGTTACGGGCAGAGCTCTGGAAACACCATATATTTT.

This clone was seen just once. The chain joins TRBV28 to TRBJ2-2, with D possibly TRBD2 on 6 matching bases. Germline V gene lookup returns CDR1 MDHEN and CDR2 SYDVKM. Trimming removed 3 bases from V and 6 bases from J, with 14 bases in between. The CDR3 is made up of 15 amino acids. CDR3 coding DNA: TGTGCCAGCAGTTTTGGTGGGTCGGGGGCCGGGGAGCTGTTTTTT. It specifies CASSFGGSGAGELFF.

The chain couples TRBV7-8 to TRBJ1-3; 9 nucleotides align to TRBD1. The CDR3 length is 14 residues. Germline trimming cut 4 bases from V and 2 bases from J; bases unmatched to any gene: 0. Germline-derived CDR1 and CDR2 are SGHVS and FQNEAQ. DNA for the CDR3: TGTGCCAGCAGCTGGACAGGGGCTGGAAACACCATATATTTT. Amino acids: CASSWTGAGNTIYF. Full variable domain (outside the CDR3, taken from reference TRBV7-8 and TRBJ1-3): GAGVSQSPRYKVAKRGQDVALRCDPISGHVSLFWYQQALGQGPEFLTYFQNEAQLDKSGLPSDRFFAERPEGSVSTLKIQRTQQEDSAVYLCASSWTGAGNTIYFGEGSWLTVV.

This chain uses TRBV28 with TRBJ2-3; 10 nucleotides match TRBD2. After removal of 4 bases from V and 7 bases from J, the junction contained 5 bases not matched to a gene. Germline loops: CDR1 MDHEN, CDR2 SYDVKM. The CDR3 runs 14 residues. The CDR3, as DNA: TGTGCCAGCAGTTGGGTAGCGGGAGGCTATACGCAGTATTTT. Encoded protein: CASSWVAGGYTQYF.

The rearrangement links TRBV19 to TRBJ1-1, with D perhaps matching TRBD1 (5 bases). V lost 4 bases and J 1 base, leaving 10 bases between the germline ends. The CDR3 totals 14 residues. Germline-derived CDR1 and CDR2 are LNHDA and SQIVND (reference sequence). CDR3 amino acids: CASSTPGQNTEAFF. In DNA form, the CDR3 reads TGTGCCAGTAGTACCCCTGGACAGAACACTGAAGCTTTCTTT. Full variable domain (missing parts from reference TRBV19 and TRBJ1-1): DGGITQSPKYLFRKEGQNVTLSCEQNLNHDAMYWYRQDPGQGLRLIYYSQIVNDFQKGDIAEGYSVSREKKESFPLTVTSAQKNPTAFYLCASSTPGQNTEAFFGQGTRLTVV.

The DNA of the CDR3 is TGTGCCAGCAGCCTGTCTAACTATGGCTACACCTTC. Translation gives CASSLSNYGYTF. The V gene is TRBV28, the J gene TRBJ1-2; D gene unclear. This CDR3 contains 12 residues. V was shortened by 6 bases and J by 0 bases, with 5 bases between the two germline ends. Per the germline V gene, CDR1 is MDHEN and CDR2 is SYDVKM.

This chain joins TRBV7-9 and TRBJ2-7; D might be TRBD1 (6 bases). Germline V lookup: CDR1 SEHNR, CDR2 FQNEAQ (reference sequence). The CDR3 spans 14 residues. V was trimmed by 3 bases and J by 4 bases, leaving 13 bases between them. CDR3 loop: CASSFGQLWYEQYF. CDR3 nucleotides: TGTGCCAGCAGCTTTGGACAGCTCTGGTACGAGCAGTACTTC.

The rearrangement uses TRBV28 and TRBJ2-7; 9 bases are a match to TRBD1. With 5 bases clipped from V and 3 bases from J, the junction kept 8 bases outside the gene matches. Germline CDR1 MDHEN, CDR2 SYDVKM. This CDR3 spans 15 amino acids. As DNA, the CDR3 is TGTGCCAGCAGTAGCACAGGGGGCAGTTACTACGAGCAGTACTTC. Its translation: CASSSTGGSYYEQYF. The full variable domain, completed using reference TRBV28 and TRBJ2-7, is DVKVTQSSRYLVKRTGEKVFLECVQDMDHENMFWYRQDPGLGLRLIYFSYDVKMKEKGDIPEGYSVSREKKERFSLILESASTNQTSMYLCASSSTGGSYYEQYFGPGTRLTVT.

The chain is built from TRBV28 and TRBJ1-2; TRBD1 aligns across 10 bases. Germline CDR1 is MDHEN and CDR2 is SYDVKM. The CDR3 has 14 amino acids. V gave up 6 bases and J gave up 8 bases; unmatched junction bases: 9. In DNA form, the CDR3 reads TGTGCCAGCAGCGCCGGGACAGGGGTACGGGGCTACACCTTC. Translating it yields CASSAGTGVRGYTF.

The gene calls are TRBV7-6 and TRBJ2-7; D possibly corresponds to TRBD1 (6 bases). The CDR3 covers 12 residues. Germline CDR1 is SGHVS and CDR2 is FNYEAQ. Trimming pared 5 bases from V and 4 bases from J, leaving 9 bases between. CDR3 residues: CASSRTGYEQYF. Here the CDR3 DNA reads TGTGCCAGCAGCCGTACAGGGTACGAGCAGTACTTC.

DNA of the CDR3: TGTGCCAGCAGCTTTATTTCGAACACCTACGAGCAGTACTTC. It is translated as CASSFISNTYEQYF. The chain has TRBV7-9 and TRBJ2-7; no definite D call. Deletions cut 3 bases from V and 2 bases from J, with 11 bases between. The CDR3 consists of 14 residues. Germline CDR1 SEHNR, CDR2 FQNEAQ (reference sequence). Filled out from reference TRBV7-9 and TRBJ2-7, the complete variable domain reads DTGVSQNPRHKITKRGQNVTFRCDPISEHNRLYWYRQTLGQGPEFLTYFQNEAQLEKSRLLSDRFSAERPKGSFSTLEIQRTEQGDSAMYLCASSFISNTYEQYFGPGTRLTVT.